This T cell receptor beta chain emerged from a study of T cells in narcolepsy. Study at large: Enrolled donors included narcolepsy type 1 or type 2 patients and healthy controls.

General observations from the study: No autoreactive T cell clone sequences appeared in some memory CD4+ repertoires. Autoreactive HCRT-specific and TRIB2-specific clonotypes were marked in same-patient CSF-versus-blood CD4+ comparisons. Autoreactive clonotypes reportedly recurred in blood of same and different patients, not controls.

Comment on this clone: Its antigen is currently unknown.

TCRdb's copy holds only in-frame clones and misses some; the assay was immunoSEQ multiplex PCR. This sample has around 42,000 clones, with 70% to 90% found just once. Germline CDR1 is MNHNS and CDR2 is SASEGT. The V end was cut by 1 base, the J end by 1 base, with 17 bases between. The CDR3 spans 18 residues. Sequencing used CD45RA- memory CD4+ T cells from PBMCs. The chain couples TRBV6-1 to TRBJ2-4; no clear D gene. The TCR originated in a human donor with narcolepsy. In DNA form, the CDR3 reads TGTGCCAGCAGTGAAGGTTTGACCCCCAGGTCGGCCAAAAACATTCAGTACTTC. Its translation is CASSEGLTPRSAKNIQYF.